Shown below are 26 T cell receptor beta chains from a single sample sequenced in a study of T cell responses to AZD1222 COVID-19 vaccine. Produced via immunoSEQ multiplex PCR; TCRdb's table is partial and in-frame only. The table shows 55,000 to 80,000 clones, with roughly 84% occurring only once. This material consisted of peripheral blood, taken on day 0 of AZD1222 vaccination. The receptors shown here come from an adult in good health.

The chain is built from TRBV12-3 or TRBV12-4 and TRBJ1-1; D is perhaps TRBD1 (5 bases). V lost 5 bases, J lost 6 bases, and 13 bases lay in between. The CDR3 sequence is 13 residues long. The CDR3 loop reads CASSPRAGSEAFF. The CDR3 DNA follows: TGTGCCAGCAGTCCCCGAGCAGGGTCTGAAGCTTTCTTT.

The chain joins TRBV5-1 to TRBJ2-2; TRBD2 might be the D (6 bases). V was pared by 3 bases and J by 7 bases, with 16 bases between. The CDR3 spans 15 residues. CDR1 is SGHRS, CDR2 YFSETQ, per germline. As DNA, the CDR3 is TGCGCCAGCAGCTACGGGACTGCCCAGGGCGGGGAGCTGTTTTTT. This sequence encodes CASSYGTAQGGELFF.

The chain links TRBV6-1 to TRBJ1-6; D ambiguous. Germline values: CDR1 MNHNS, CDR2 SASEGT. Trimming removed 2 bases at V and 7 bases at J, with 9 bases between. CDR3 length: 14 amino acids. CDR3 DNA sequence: TGTGCCAGCAGTGAACGGGGAGAGAATTCACCCCTCCACTTT. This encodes CASSERGENSPLHF.

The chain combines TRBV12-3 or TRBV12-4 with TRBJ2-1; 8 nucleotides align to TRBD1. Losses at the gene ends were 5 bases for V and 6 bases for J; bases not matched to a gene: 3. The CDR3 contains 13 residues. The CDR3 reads CASSPTGGNEQFF. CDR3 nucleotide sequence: TGTGCCAGCAGTCCTACAGGGGGCAATGAGCAGTTCTTC.

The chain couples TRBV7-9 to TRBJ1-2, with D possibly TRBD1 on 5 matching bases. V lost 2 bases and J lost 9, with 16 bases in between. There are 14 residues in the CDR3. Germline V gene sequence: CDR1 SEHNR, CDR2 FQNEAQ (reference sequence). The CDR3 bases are TGTGCCAGCAGCTTATTGGGGGTGGAGGACCGCTACACCTTC. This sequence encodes CASSLLGVEDRYTF.

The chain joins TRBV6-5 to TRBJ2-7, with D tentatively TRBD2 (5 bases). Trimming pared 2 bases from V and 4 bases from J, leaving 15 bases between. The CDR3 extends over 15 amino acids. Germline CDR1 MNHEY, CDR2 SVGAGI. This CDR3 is CASSYLLAGGYEQYF. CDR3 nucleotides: TGTGCCAGCAGTTACCTACTGGCGGGCGGGTACGAGCAGTACTTC.

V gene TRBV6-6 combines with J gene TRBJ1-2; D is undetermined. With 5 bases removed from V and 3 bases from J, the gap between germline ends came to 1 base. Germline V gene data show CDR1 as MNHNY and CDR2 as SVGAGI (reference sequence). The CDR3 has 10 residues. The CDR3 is CASSDYGYTF. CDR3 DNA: TGTGCCAGCAGTGACTATGGCTACACCTTC.

The CDR3 nucleotides are TGTGCCAGCAGCTTAATGGGACAGGGACCAGATACGCAGTATTTT. Its protein product is CASSLMGQGPDTQYF. The chain is built from TRBV7-9 and TRBJ2-3; 9 bases agree with TRBD1. The junction had 4 bases not matched to a gene; V was cut back by 2 bases and J by 4 bases. In germline, CDR1 is SEHNR, CDR2 FQNEAQ (reference sequence). The CDR3 is 15 residues long. Full variable domain (remainder filled in from reference TRBV7-9 and TRBJ2-3): DTGVSQNPRHKITKRGQNVTFRCDPISEHNRLYWYRQTLGQGPEFLTYFQNEAQLEKSRLLSDRFSAERPKGSFSTLEIQRTEQGDSAMYLCASSLMGQGPDTQYFGPGTRLTVL.

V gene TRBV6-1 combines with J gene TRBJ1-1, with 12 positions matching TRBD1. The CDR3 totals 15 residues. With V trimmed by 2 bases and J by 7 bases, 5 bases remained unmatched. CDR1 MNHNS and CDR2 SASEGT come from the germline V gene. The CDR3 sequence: CASSELGTGGSEAFF. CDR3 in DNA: TGTGCCAGCAGTGAACTCGGGACAGGGGGCAGTGAAGCTTTCTTT.

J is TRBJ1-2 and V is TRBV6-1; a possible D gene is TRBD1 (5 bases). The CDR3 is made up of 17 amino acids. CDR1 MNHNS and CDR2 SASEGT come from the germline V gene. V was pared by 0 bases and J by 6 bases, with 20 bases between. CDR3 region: CASSEAGRSQFRDGYTF. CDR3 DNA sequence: TGTGCCAGCAGTGAAGCGGGGCGGTCCCAGTTTAGAGATGGCTACACCTTC.

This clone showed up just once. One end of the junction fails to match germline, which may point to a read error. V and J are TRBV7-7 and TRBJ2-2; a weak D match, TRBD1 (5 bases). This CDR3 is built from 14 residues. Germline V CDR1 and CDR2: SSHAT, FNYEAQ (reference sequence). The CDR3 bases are TGTGCTAGCAGCCCTGTAAGGGGTACCGGGGAGCTGTTTTTT. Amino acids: CASSPVRGTGELFF.

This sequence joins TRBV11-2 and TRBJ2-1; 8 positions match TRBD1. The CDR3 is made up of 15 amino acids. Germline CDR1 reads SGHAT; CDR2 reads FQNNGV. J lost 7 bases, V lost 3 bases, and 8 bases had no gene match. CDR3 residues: CASSLRQGAENEQFF. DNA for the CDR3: TGTGCCAGCAGCTTGAGGCAGGGGGCAGAGAATGAGCAGTTCTTC.

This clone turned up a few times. CDR3 loop: CASSSIGGAGRQPQHF. The CDR3 DNA follows: TGTGCCAGCAGTTCCATCGGGGGGGCTGGCAGACAGCCCCAGCATTTT. J is TRBJ1-5 and V is TRBV28, with TRBD1 as a possible D gene (6 bases). With 4 bases removed from V and 7 bases from J, the gap between germline ends came to 20 bases. The germline V gene encodes CDR1 MDHEN and CDR2 SYDVKM. The CDR3 covers 16 residues.

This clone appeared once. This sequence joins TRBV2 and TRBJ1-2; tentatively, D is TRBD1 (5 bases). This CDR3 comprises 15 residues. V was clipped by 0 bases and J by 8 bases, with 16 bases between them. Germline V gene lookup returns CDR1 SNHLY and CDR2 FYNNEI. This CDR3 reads CASSEALRGAEGYTF. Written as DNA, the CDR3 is TGTGCCAGCAGTGAAGCGCTAAGGGGCGCGGAAGGCTACACCTTC.

CDR3 loop: CASSLVFGLDNEQFF. In nucleotides, the CDR3 is TGTGCCAGCAGCTTAGTATTTGGGCTGGACAATGAGCAGTTCTTC. V is TRBV7-2 and J is TRBJ2-1; D gene uncertain. The CDR3 is 15 amino acids. The germline CDR1 and CDR2 sequences are SGHTA and FQGNSA. The V end was cut by 1 base, the J end by 5 bases, with 12 bases between.

The CDR3 nucleotides are TGTGCCAGCAGTCCTCAGGCTAACTATGGCTACACCTTC. It yields the protein CASSPQANYGYTF. This sequence joins TRBV28 and TRBJ1-2; D remains ambiguous. This CDR3 region has 13 residues. V dropped 5 bases and J dropped 0 bases, with 7 bases sitting between them. Germline V CDR1 and CDR2: MDHEN, SYDVKM.

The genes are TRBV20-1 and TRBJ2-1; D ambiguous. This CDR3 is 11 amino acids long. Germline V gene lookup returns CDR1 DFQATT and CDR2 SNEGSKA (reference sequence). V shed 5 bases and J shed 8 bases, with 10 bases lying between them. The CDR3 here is CSAPVSYEQFF. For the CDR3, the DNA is TGCAGTGCTCCCGTAAGTTATGAGCAGTTCTTC.

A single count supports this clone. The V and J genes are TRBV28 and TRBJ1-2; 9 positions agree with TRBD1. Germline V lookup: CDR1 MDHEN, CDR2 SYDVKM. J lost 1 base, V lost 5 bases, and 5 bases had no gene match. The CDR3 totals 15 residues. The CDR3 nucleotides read TGTGCCAGCAGTCCCGGGACAGGGAATAACTATGGCTACACCTTC. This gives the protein CASSPGTGNNYGYTF.

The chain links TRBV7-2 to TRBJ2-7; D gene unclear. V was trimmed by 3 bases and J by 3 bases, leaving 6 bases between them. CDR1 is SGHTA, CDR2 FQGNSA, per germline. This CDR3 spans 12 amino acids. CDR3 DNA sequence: TGTGCCAGCAGCTTGAGAGGCTACGAGCAGTACTTC. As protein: CASSLRGYEQYF. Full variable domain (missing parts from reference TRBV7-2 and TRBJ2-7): GAGVSQSPSNKVTEKGKDVELRCDPISGHTALYWYRQSLGQGLEFLIYFQGNSAPDKSGLPSDRFSAERTGGSVSTLTIQRTQQEDSAVYLCASSLRGYEQYFGPGTRLTVT.

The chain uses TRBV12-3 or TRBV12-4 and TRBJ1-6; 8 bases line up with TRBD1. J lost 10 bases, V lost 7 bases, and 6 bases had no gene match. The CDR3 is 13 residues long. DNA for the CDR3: TGTGCCAGCACTACAGGGGGGGGGTCACCCCTCCACTTT. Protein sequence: CASTTGGGSPLHF.

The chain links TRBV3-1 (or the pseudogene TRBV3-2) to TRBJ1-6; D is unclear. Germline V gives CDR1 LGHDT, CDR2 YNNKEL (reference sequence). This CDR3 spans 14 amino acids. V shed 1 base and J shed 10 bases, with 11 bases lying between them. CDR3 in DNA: TGTGCCAGCAGCCAAGTCCGGTTTGGCTCACCCCTCCACTTT. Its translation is CASSQVRFGSPLHF.

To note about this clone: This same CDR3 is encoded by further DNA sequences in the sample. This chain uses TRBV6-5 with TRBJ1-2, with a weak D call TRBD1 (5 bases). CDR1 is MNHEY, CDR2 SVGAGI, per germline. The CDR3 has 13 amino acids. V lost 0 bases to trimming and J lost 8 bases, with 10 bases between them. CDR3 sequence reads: CASSYSRGRGYTF. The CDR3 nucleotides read TGTGCCAGCAGTTACTCACGGGGGAGGGGCTACACCTTC.

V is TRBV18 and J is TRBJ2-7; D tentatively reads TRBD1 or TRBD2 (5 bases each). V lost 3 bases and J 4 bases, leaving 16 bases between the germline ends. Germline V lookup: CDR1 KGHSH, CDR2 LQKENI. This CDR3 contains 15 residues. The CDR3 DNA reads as TGTGCCAGCTCACCGCTTACAGGCGGGCCTTACGAGCAGTACTTC. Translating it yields CASSPLTGGPYEQYF. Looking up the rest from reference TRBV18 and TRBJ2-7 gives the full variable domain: NAGVMQNPRHLVRRRGQEARLRCSPMKGHSHVYWYRQLPEEGLKFMVYLQKENIIDESGMPKERFSAEFPKEGPSILRIQQVVRGDSAAYFCASSPLTGGPYEQYFGPGTRLTVT.

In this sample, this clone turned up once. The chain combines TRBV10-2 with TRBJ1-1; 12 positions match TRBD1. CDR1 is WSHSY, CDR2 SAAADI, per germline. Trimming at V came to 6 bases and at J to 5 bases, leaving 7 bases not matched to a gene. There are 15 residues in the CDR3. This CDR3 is CASRIPGQGATEAFF. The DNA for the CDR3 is TGCGCCAGCAGGATCCCGGGACAGGGGGCGACTGAAGCTTTCTTT.

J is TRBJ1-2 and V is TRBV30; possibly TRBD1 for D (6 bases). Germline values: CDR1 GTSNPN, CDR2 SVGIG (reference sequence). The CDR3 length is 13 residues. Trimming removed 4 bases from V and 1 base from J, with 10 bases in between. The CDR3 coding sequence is TGTGCCTGGACAGAGGACAGTAACTATGGCTACACCTTC. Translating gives CAWTEDSNYGYTF.

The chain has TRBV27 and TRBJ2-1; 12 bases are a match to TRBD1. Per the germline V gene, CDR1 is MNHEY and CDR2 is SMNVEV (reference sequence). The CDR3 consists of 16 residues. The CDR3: CGTASQIGTGGAGQFF. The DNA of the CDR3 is TGTGGAACCGCCTCCCAGATCGGGACAGGGGGCGCGGGTCAGTTCTTC.